This T cell receptor beta chain was retrieved from a study of molecular identifiers for immune sequencing clone quantification. The V and J ends lost 7 bases and 5 bases respectively, with 16 bases between them. Germline loops: CDR1 SGHRS, CDR2 YFSETQ. The CDR3 totals 14 residues. The authors built bulk TCR libraries by previously described methods with listed TCR primers. TCRdb redid the calling of the PCR reads with MiXCR, one entry per CDR3 protein. The table lists around 300,000 distinct CDR3 sequences, roughly 23% of them singletons. This clonotype was observed at least ten times. The TCR originated in a human donor in good health. Some libraries in this study had Jurkat cell RNA spiked in. The rearrangement uses TRBV5-1 and TRBJ2-1, with no clear D. Input material: naive CD8+ T cells from blood, with Jurkat cell RNA spiked in. Subset defined: FACS-sorted CD8+CD4-CCR7+CD45RA+ naive T cells. The CDR3 coding sequence is TGCGCCAGCTCCCTCAGGATCGAAAACAATGAGCAGTTCTTC. Its protein product is CASSLRIENNEQFF.